This T cell receptor beta chain was retrieved from a study of T cell responses to AZD1222 COVID-19 vaccine. Study information: Second-dose schedules of about 4 or about 12 weeks were combined. Study-level findings and limits: Sampling captured repertoires only after the peak T cell response.

Assay: immunoSEQ multiplex PCR; the TCRdb copy retains only in-frame clones and omits some. The table lists around 120,000 clones, around 87% of them singletons. V lost 3 bases and J lost 11, with 16 bases in between. The CDR3 contains 13 residues. This clone was counted once. Its cognate antigen is unknown. The starting material was peripheral blood, obtained on day 0 of AZD1222 vaccination. This chain connects TRBV12-3 or TRBV12-4 to TRBJ1-1, with a weak D call TRBD1 (5 bases). This sequence was found in an adult in good health. CDR3 bases: TGTGCCAGCAGTTTGCGGCAATCCGAGGGGGCTTTCTTT. Protein sequence: CASSLRQSEGAFF.